Listed below are T cell receptor beta chains from one sample, sequenced in a study of CD8+CD57+ T cells in acquired aplastic anemia. Using its own MiXCR run on the reads, TCRdb lists one record per CDR3 protein. Counted here are roughly 93,000 distinct CDR3 sequences, 65% to 70% occurring once; the ten biggest clones make up 65%. Sequenced material: sorted CD4+, CD8+, or CD8+CD57+ T cells (not recorded which) from PBMCs. Receptors originate from a human donor with aplastic anemia. Both conserved end residues are part of each CDR3. The order of the fields is J gene, D gene, V gene, clone size, CDR3 protein, CDR3 DNA. A D gene is named only where the DNA matches it firmly. Size tells how often a clone was seen (once, few, many) or the class of an expanded clone, and some rows leave it out.

j_call: TRBJ1-2
d_call: .
v_call: TRBV2
clone_size: .
cdr3_aa: CASSDDSLNYGYTF
cdr3_nt: TGTGCCAGCAGTGACGACAGCCTTAACTATGGCTACACCTTC

j_call: TRBJ2-7
d_call: .
v_call: TRBV7-9
clone_size: once
cdr3_aa: CASPDVLDSYEQYF
cdr3_nt: TGTGCCAGCCCGGACGTATTAGATTCCTACGAGCAGTACTTC

j_call: TRBJ1-6
d_call: .
v_call: TRBV20-1
clone_size: few
cdr3_aa: CSARDGNSPLHF
cdr3_nt: TGCAGTGCTCGGGACGGTAATTCACCCCTCCACTTT

j_call: TRBJ2-3
d_call: TRBD1
v_call: TRBV6-1
clone_size: .
cdr3_aa: CASTAGQGAGTQYF
cdr3_nt: TGTGCCAGCACCGCCGGACAGGGGGCAGGTACGCAGTATTTT

j_call: TRBJ1-6
d_call: TRBD1
v_call: TRBV6-5
clone_size: .
cdr3_aa: CASSYGTGNSPLHF
cdr3_nt: TGTGCCAGCAGTTACGGGACAGGCAATTCACCCCTCCACTTT

j_call: TRBJ2-7
d_call: TRBD2
v_call: TRBV20-1
clone_size: once
cdr3_aa: CSARKLAGGYEQYF
cdr3_nt: TGCAGTGCTAGAAAGCTAGCGGGAGGATACGAGCAGTACTTC

j_call: TRBJ1-1
d_call: TRBD1
v_call: TRBV19
clone_size: .
cdr3_aa: CASTDRGHSPTTEAFF
cdr3_nt: TGTGCCAGTACTGACAGGGGGCATTCCCCCACCACTGAAGCTTTCTTT

j_call: TRBJ2-3
d_call: .
v_call: TRBV19
clone_size: .
cdr3_aa: CASSIDRGGTQYF
cdr3_nt: TGTGCCAGTAGTATAGACAGGGGAGGTACGCAGTATTTT

j_call: TRBJ2-7
d_call: .
v_call: TRBV10-1
clone_size: once
cdr3_aa: CASSESGSYEQYF
cdr3_nt: TGCGCCAGCAGTGAGTCCGGCAGTTACGAGCAGTACTTC

j_call: TRBJ2-7
d_call: TRBD2
v_call: TRBV9
clone_size: once
cdr3_aa: CASSVGAGVVEQYF
cdr3_nt: TGTGCCAGCAGCGTGGGAGCGGGAGTGGTCGAGCAGTACTTC

j_call: TRBJ2-5
d_call: TRBD1
v_call: TRBV19
clone_size: .
cdr3_aa: CASSGDRGPGVTQYF
cdr3_nt: TGTGCCAGTAGTGGGGACAGGGGGCCTGGGGTGACCCAGTACTTC

j_call: TRBJ1-5
d_call: .
v_call: TRBV7-8
clone_size: .
cdr3_aa: CASSTSNQPQHF
cdr3_nt: TGTGCCAGCAGCACAAGTAATCAGCCCCAGCATTTT

j_call: TRBJ2-5
d_call: TRBD2
v_call: TRBV24-1
clone_size: .
cdr3_aa: CATSELAGDMETQYF
cdr3_nt: TGTGCCACCAGTGAATTAGCGGGAGACATGGAGACCCAGTACTTC

j_call: TRBJ2-7
d_call: .
v_call: TRBV29-1
clone_size: .
cdr3_aa: CSLLAGTYEQYF
cdr3_nt: TGCAGCTTGTTGGCCGGAACATACGAGCAGTACTTC

j_call: TRBJ1-6
d_call: TRBD1
v_call: TRBV19
clone_size: .
cdr3_aa: CASTTRPGGSPLHF
cdr3_nt: TGTGCCAGTACCACTCGGCCAGGGGGTTCACCCCTCCACTTT

j_call: TRBJ2-3
d_call: .
v_call: TRBV20-1
clone_size: few
cdr3_aa: CSAGPGTLTDTQYF
cdr3_nt: TGCAGTGCTGGACCAGGGACTTTGACAGATACGCAGTATTTT

j_call: TRBJ2-5
d_call: TRBD1
v_call: TRBV24-1
clone_size: .
cdr3_aa: CATSDRTGYQETQYF
cdr3_nt: TGTGCCACCAGTGACCGGACAGGGTACCAAGAGACCCAGTACTTC

j_call: TRBJ2-5
d_call: .
v_call: TRBV2
clone_size: .
cdr3_aa: CASSEALRGQETQYF
cdr3_nt: TGTGCCAGCAGTGAAGCGCTTAGGGGTCAAGAGACCCAGTACTTC

j_call: TRBJ2-3
d_call: TRBD1
v_call: TRBV4-3
clone_size: .
cdr3_aa: CASSQEGQGSTDTQYF
cdr3_nt: TGCGCCAGCAGCCAAGAGGGACAGGGAAGCACAGATACGCAGTATTTT

j_call: TRBJ2-7
d_call: TRBD1
v_call: TRBV2
clone_size: .
cdr3_aa: CASSEAGQGTLEQYF
cdr3_nt: TGTGCCAGCAGTGAGGCCGGACAGGGTACCCTCGAGCAGTACTTC

j_call: TRBJ1-4
d_call: TRBD1
v_call: TRBV10-2
clone_size: .
cdr3_aa: CASSATGVEEKLFF
cdr3_nt: TGCGCCAGCAGTGCGACAGGGGTCGAAGAAAAACTGTTTTTT

j_call: TRBJ2-1
d_call: TRBD1
v_call: TRBV7-7
clone_size: .
cdr3_aa: CASSFHRGQQFF
cdr3_nt: TGTGCTAGCAGCTTCCACAGGGGCCAGCAGTTCTTC

j_call: TRBJ2-3
d_call: .
v_call: TRBV7-2
clone_size: .
cdr3_aa: CASSSYTDTRYF
cdr3_nt: TGTGCCAGCAGCTCATACACAGATACGCGGTATTTT

j_call: TRBJ2-5
d_call: TRBD2
v_call: TRBV20-1
clone_size: .
cdr3_aa: CSASTSGRALGTQYF
cdr3_nt: TGCAGTGCTTCGACTAGCGGGAGGGCCTTGGGGACCCAGTACTTC

j_call: TRBJ2-5
d_call: .
v_call: TRBV19
clone_size: once
cdr3_aa: CASSITDSETQYF
cdr3_nt: TGTGCCAGTAGTATAACAGATTCAGAGACCCAGTACTTC

j_call: TRBJ1-1
d_call: .
v_call: TRBV7-7
clone_size: .
cdr3_aa: CASSLLRNTEAFF
cdr3_nt: TGTGCTAGCAGCTTATTAAGGAACACTGAAGCTTTCTTT

j_call: TRBJ1-6
d_call: TRBD1
v_call: TRBV24-1
clone_size: .
cdr3_aa: CASSGGDRGSPPLHF
cdr3_nt: TGTGCCAGCAGCGGGGGGGACAGGGGATCGCCACCCCTCCACTTT

j_call: TRBJ2-2
d_call: .
v_call: TRBV7-8
clone_size: many
cdr3_aa: CASSFRGGNTGELFF
cdr3_nt: TGTGCCAGCAGCTTCCGGGGCGGAAACACCGGGGAGCTGTTTTTT

j_call: TRBJ1-2
d_call: .
v_call: TRBV29-1
clone_size: once
cdr3_aa: CSVEEGGYGYTF
cdr3_nt: TGCAGCGTTGAAGAGGGCGGTTATGGCTACACCTTC

j_call: TRBJ1-3
d_call: .
v_call: TRBV9
clone_size: .
cdr3_aa: CASRDNTIYF
cdr3_nt: TGTGCCAGCAGGGATAACACCATATATTTT

j_call: TRBJ1-4
d_call: .
v_call: TRBV4-2
clone_size: .
cdr3_aa: CASSPKLQGTNEKLFF
cdr3_nt: TGTGCCAGCAGCCCCAAGTTACAGGGAACTAATGAAAAACTGTTTTTT

j_call: TRBJ1-6
d_call: TRBD1
v_call: TRBV2
clone_size: .
cdr3_aa: CATGQGAKNSPLHF
cdr3_nt: TGTGCCACCGGACAGGGGGCCAAGAATTCACCCCTCCACTTT

j_call: TRBJ1-4
d_call: .
v_call: TRBV7-9
clone_size: many
cdr3_aa: CASSNYGTKDEKLFF
cdr3_nt: TGTGCCAGCAGCAACTACGGGACTAAGGATGAAAAACTGTTTTTT

j_call: TRBJ2-5
d_call: TRBD2
v_call: TRBV7-9
clone_size: .
cdr3_aa: CASSLGKRGHF
cdr3_nt: TGTGCCAGCAGCTTAGGCAAGCGGGGGCACTTC

j_call: TRBJ2-7
d_call: .
v_call: TRBV24-1
clone_size: .
cdr3_aa: CATSDEKGGEQYF
cdr3_nt: TGTGCCACCAGTGATGAGAAGGGGGGCGAGCAGTACTTC

j_call: TRBJ2-7
d_call: .
v_call: TRBV19
clone_size: few
cdr3_aa: CASSMAGAYEQYF
cdr3_nt: TGTGCCAGTAGTATGGCAGGGGCGTACGAGCAGTACTTC

j_call: TRBJ2-6
d_call: .
v_call: TRBV25-1
clone_size: few
cdr3_aa: CASSPGQSSGANVLTF
cdr3_nt: TGTGCCAGCAGTCCTGGACAAAGCTCTGGGGCCAACGTCCTGACTTTC

j_call: TRBJ2-3
d_call: .
v_call: TRBV19
clone_size: .
cdr3_aa: CASSTPMMFDPRPDTQYF
cdr3_nt: TGTGCCAGTAGTACCCCCATGATGTTCGACCCCCGCCCAGATACGCAGTATTTT

j_call: TRBJ2-5
d_call: .
v_call: TRBV20-1
clone_size: .
cdr3_aa: CSARARVVGDRETQYF
cdr3_nt: TGCAGTGCTAGAGCACGGGTAGTGGGGGATAGAGAGACCCAGTACTTC

j_call: TRBJ2-3
d_call: TRBD2
v_call: TRBV3-1
clone_size: few
cdr3_aa: CASSQVAGGPADTQYF
cdr3_nt: TGTGCCAGCAGCCAAGTAGCGGGAGGGCCCGCAGATACGCAGTATTTT

j_call: TRBJ2-1
d_call: TRBD2
v_call: TRBV20-1
clone_size: few
cdr3_aa: CSARDRLALYNEQFF
cdr3_nt: TGCAGTGCTAGAGATCGACTAGCGTTGTACAATGAGCAGTTCTTC

j_call: TRBJ2-6
d_call: .
v_call: TRBV4-1
clone_size: many
cdr3_aa: CASSQDQAGLGANVLTF
cdr3_nt: TGCGCCAGCAGCCAAGATCAAGCAGGGCTTGGGGCCAACGTCCTGACTTTC

j_call: TRBJ1-6
d_call: .
v_call: TRBV13
clone_size: .
cdr3_aa: CAIAPNSYNSPLHF
cdr3_nt: TGTGCCATCGCACCAAACTCCTATAATTCACCCCTCCACTTT

j_call: TRBJ2-1
d_call: TRBD2
v_call: TRBV11-2
clone_size: .
cdr3_aa: CASSRGPGLAGNEQLF
cdr3_nt: TGTGCCAGCAGTCGTGGCCCGGGACTAGCGGGGAATGAGCAGCTCTTC

j_call: TRBJ2-7
d_call: TRBD1
v_call: TRBV6-2/TRBV6-3
clone_size: .
cdr3_aa: CASSYSRFTGGRSYEQYF
cdr3_nt: TGTGCCAGCAGTTACTCGAGGTTTACAGGGGGCCGTTCCTACGAGCAGTACTTC

j_call: TRBJ2-2
d_call: .
v_call: TRBV9
clone_size: once
cdr3_aa: CASSVLQTGELFF
cdr3_nt: TGTGCCAGCAGCGTACTACAAACCGGGGAGCTGTTTTTT

j_call: TRBJ2-5
d_call: .
v_call: TRBV20-1
clone_size: few
cdr3_aa: CSAGPRGETQYF
cdr3_nt: TGCAGTGCCGGGCCAAGGGGAGAGACCCAGTACTTC

j_call: TRBJ1-1
d_call: .
v_call: TRBV10-3
clone_size: .
cdr3_aa: CAISEERSRNTEAFF
cdr3_nt: TGTGCCATCAGTGAGGAACGGTCACGTAACACTGAAGCTTTCTTT

j_call: TRBJ2-5
d_call: .
v_call: TRBV4-1
clone_size: .
cdr3_aa: CASSQEQGVGIQYF
cdr3_nt: TGCGCCAGCAGCCAAGAACAAGGCGTCGGGATCCAGTACTTC

j_call: TRBJ1-6
d_call: .
v_call: TRBV15
clone_size: few
cdr3_aa: CATSTVGLASPLHF
cdr3_nt: TGTGCCACCAGCACGGTAGGGTTAGCGTCACCCCTCCACTTT

j_call: TRBJ2-5
d_call: TRBD2
v_call: TRBV19
clone_size: .
cdr3_aa: CASSIAGGRETQYF
cdr3_nt: TGTGCCAGTAGTATAGCGGGAGGGCGAGAGACCCAGTACTTC

j_call: TRBJ2-2
d_call: .
v_call: TRBV19
clone_size: few
cdr3_aa: CASTYRDTGELFF
cdr3_nt: TGTGCCAGCACCTACAGGGACACCGGGGAGCTGTTTTTT

j_call: TRBJ1-4
d_call: .
v_call: TRBV7-9
clone_size: many
cdr3_aa: CASSLSSGATNEKLFF
cdr3_nt: TGTGCCAGCAGCTTATCGTCAGGGGCAACTAATGAAAAACTGTTTTTT

j_call: TRBJ1-5
d_call: TRBD1
v_call: TRBV12-3/TRBV12-4
clone_size: once
cdr3_aa: CASSSGQGNQPQHF
cdr3_nt: TGTGCCAGCAGTTCCGGACAGGGAAATCAGCCCCAGCATTTT

j_call: TRBJ2-3
d_call: .
v_call: TRBV5-1
clone_size: many
cdr3_aa: CASSLGAGVDTQYF
cdr3_nt: TGCGCCAGCAGCTTGGGAGCGGGTGTGGATACGCAGTATTTT